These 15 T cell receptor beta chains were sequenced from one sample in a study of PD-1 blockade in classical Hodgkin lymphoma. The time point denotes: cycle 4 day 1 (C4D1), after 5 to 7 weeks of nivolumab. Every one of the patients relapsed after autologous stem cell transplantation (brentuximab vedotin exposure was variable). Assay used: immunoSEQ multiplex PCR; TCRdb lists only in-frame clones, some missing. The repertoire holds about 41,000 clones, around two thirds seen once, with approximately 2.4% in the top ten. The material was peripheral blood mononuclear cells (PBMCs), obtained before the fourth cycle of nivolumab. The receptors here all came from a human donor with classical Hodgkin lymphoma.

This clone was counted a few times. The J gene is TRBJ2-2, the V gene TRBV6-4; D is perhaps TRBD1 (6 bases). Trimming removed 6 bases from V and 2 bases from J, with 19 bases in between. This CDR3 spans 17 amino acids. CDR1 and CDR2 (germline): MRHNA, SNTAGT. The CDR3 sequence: CASSGHRVGINTGELFF. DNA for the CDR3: TGTGCCAGCAGCGGTCACAGGGTGGGTATAAACACCGGGGAGCTGTTTTTT.

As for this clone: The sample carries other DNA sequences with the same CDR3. The CDR3: CASSQSSYEQYF. For the CDR3, the DNA is TGTGCCAGCAGCCAATCTAGCTACGAGCAGTACTTC. The chain is built from TRBV7-9 and TRBJ2-7; D unclear. Trimming left V 5 bases short and J 3 bases short, with 8 bases between. The CDR3 is made up of 12 amino acids. Germline V CDR1 and CDR2: SEHNR, FQNEAQ (reference sequence).

The CDR3 coding sequence is TGTGCCAGCAGCAAGGATGGGCCGGGCGGGCAGTACTTC. This translates into CASSKDGPGGQYF. V and J are TRBV5-6 and TRBJ2-7; no clear D. The V gene's germline CDR1 is SGHDT and CDR2 YYEEEE. CDR3 size: 13 residues. V gave up 4 bases and J gave up 9 bases, with 17 bases separating them.

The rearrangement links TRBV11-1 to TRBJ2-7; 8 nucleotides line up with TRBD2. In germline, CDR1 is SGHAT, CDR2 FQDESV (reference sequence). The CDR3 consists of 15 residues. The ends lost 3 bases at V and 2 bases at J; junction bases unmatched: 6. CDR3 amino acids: CASSLQRGPAYEQYF. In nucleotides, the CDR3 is TGTGCCAGCAGCTTGCAGCGGGGGCCCGCCTACGAGCAGTACTTC.

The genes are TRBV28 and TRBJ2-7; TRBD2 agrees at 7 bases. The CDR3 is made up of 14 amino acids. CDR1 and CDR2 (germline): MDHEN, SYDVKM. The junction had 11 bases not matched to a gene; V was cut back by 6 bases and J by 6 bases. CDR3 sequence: CASSFGGTSAEQYF. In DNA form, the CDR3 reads TGTGCCAGCAGCTTCGGGGGGACCTCGGCCGAGCAGTACTTC.

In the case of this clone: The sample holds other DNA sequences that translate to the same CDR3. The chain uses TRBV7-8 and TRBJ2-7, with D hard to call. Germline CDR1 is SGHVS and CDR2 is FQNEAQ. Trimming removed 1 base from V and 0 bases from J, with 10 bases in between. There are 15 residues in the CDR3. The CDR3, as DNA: TGTGCCAGCAGCTTAGGGGCAGGCAGCTCCTACGAGCAGTACTTC. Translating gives CASSLGAGSSYEQYF.

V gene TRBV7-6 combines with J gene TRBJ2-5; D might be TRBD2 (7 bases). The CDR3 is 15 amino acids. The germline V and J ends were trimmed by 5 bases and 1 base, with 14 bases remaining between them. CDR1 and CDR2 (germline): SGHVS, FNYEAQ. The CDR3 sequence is CASSLRGATQETQYF. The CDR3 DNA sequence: TGTGCCAGCAGCCTACGGGGGGCAACCCAAGAGACCCAGTACTTC.

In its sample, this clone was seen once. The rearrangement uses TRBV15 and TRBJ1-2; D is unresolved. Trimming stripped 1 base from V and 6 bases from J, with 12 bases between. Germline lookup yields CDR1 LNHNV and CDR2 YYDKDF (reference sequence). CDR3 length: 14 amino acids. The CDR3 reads CATSRGVREDGYTF. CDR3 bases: TGTGCCACCAGCAGAGGGGTGAGGGAGGATGGCTACACCTTC.

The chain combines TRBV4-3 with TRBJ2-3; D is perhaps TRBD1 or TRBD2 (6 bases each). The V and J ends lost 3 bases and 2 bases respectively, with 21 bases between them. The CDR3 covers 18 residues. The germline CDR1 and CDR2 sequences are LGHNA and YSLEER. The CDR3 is CASSQDGLWGANTDTQYF. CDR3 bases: TGCGCCAGCAGCCAGGACGGCCTTTGGGGGGCGAACACAGATACGCAGTATTTT.

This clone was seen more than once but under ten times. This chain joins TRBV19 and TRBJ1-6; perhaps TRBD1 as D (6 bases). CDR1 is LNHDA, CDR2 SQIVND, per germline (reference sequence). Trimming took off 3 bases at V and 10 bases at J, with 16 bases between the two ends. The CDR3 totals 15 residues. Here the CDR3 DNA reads TGTGCCAGTAGTATGGGGGCCAGCACAGGGTCACCCCTCCACTTT. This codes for CASSMGASTGSPLHF.

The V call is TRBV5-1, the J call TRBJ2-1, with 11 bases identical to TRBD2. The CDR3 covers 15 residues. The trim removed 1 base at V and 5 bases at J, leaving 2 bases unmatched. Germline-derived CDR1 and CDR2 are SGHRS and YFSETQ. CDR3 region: CASSLLAGGNNEQFF. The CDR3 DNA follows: TGCGCCAGCAGCTTGCTAGCGGGGGGCAACAATGAGCAGTTCTTC. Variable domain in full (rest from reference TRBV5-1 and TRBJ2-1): KAGVTQTPRYLIKTRGQQVTLSCSPISGHRSVSWYQQTPGQGLQFLFEYFSETQRNKGNFPGRFSGRQFSNSRSEMNVSTLELGDSALYLCASSLLAGGNNEQFFGPGTRLTVL.

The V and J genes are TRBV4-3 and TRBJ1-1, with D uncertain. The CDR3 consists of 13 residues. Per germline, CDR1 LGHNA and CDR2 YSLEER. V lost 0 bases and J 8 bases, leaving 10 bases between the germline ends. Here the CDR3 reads CASSQDLGSEAFF. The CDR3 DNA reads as TGCGCCAGCAGCCAAGATCTAGGGTCAGAAGCTTTCTTT.

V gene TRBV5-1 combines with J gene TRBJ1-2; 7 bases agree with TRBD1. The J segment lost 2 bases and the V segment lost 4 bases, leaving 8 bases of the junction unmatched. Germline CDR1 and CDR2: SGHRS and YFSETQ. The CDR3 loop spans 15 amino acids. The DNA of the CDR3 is TGCGCCAGCAGCCCTACCGGGACAGAGAACTATGGCTACACCTTC. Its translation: CASSPTGTENYGYTF.

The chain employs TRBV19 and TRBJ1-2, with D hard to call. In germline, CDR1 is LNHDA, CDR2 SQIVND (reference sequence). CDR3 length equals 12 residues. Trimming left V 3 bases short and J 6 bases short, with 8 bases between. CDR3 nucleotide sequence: TGTGCCAGTAGTATTTCTGTCGATGGCTACACCTTC. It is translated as CASSISVDGYTF.

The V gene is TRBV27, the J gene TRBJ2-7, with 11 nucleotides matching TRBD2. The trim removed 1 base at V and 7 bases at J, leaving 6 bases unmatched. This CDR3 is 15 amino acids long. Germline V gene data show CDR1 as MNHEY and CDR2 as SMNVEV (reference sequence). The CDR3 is CASSLLASGGIEQYF. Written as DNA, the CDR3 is TGTGCCAGCAGTTTATTGGCTAGCGGGGGGATTGAGCAGTACTTC.